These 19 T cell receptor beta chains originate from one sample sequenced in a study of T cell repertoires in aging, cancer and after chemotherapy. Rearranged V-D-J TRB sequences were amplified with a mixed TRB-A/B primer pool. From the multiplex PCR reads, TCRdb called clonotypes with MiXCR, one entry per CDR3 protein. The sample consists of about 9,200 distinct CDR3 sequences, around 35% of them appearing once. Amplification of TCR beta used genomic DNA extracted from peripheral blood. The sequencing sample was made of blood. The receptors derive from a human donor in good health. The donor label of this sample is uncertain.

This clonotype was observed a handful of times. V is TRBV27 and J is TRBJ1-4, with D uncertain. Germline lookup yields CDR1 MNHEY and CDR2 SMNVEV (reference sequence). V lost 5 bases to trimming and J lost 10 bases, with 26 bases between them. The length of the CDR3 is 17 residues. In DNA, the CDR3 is TGTGCCAGCAGTCCATATCGCGCGGGGAGAAGGTGGGGAAAACTGTTTTTT. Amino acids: CASSPYRAGRRWGKLFF.

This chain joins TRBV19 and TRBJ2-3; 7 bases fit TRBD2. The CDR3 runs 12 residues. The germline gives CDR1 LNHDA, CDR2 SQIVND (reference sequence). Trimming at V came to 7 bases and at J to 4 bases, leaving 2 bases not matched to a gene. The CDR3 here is CASNGGADTQYF. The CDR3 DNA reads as TGTGCCAGTAATGGGGGGGCAGATACGCAGTATTTT.

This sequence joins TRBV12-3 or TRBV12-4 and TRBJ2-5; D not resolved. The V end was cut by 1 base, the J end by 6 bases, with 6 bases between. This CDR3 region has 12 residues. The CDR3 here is CASSLGLKTQYF. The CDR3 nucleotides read TGTGCCAGCAGTTTAGGGTTGAAGACCCAGTACTTC.

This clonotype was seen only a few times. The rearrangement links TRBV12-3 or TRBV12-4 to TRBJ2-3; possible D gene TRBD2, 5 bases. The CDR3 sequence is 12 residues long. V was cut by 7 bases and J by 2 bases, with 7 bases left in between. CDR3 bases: TGTGCCAGCAAGAGGGACACAGATACGCAGTATTTT. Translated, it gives CASKRDTDTQYF.

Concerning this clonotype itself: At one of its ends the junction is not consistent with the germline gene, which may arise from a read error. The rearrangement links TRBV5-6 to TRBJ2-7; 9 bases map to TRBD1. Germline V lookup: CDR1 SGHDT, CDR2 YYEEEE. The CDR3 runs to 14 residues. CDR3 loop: CASSAGTGSYEQYF. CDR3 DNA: TGCGCCAGCAGCGCCGGGACAGGGTCGTACGAGCAGTACTTC.

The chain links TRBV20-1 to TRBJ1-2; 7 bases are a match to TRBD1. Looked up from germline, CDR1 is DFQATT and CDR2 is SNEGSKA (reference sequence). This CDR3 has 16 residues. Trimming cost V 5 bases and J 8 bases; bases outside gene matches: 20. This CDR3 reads CSAEPVGDSRLDGYTF. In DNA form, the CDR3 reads TGCAGTGCTGAGCCTGTGGGGGACAGCCGGCTCGACGGCTACACCTTC.

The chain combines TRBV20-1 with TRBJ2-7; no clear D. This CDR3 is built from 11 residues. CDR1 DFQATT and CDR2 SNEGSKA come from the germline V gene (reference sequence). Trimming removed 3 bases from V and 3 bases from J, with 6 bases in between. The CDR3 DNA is TGCAGTGCTAGCACAAACTACGAGCAGTACTTC. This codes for CSASTNYEQYF.

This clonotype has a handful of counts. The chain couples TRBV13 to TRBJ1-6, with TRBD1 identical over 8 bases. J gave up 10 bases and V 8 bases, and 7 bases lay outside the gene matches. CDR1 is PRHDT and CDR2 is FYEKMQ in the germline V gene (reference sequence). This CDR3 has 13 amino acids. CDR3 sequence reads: CASRRQGASPLHF. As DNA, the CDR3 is TGTGCCAGCCGCCGTCAGGGGGCCTCACCCCTCCACTTT.

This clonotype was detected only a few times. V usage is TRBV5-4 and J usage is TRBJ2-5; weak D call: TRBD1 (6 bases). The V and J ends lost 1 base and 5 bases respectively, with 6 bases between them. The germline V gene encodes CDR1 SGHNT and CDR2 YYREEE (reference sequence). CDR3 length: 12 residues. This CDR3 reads CASSLRGETQYF. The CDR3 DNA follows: TGTGCCAGCAGCTTGAGGGGGGAGACCCAGTACTTC.

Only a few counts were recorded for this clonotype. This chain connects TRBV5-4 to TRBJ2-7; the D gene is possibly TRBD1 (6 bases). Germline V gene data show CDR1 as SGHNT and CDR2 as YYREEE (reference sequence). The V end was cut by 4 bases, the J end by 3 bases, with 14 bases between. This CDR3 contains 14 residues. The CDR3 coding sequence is TGTGCCAGCAGCCCGGGACATCGCTTCTACGAGCAGTACTTC. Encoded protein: CASSPGHRFYEQYF.

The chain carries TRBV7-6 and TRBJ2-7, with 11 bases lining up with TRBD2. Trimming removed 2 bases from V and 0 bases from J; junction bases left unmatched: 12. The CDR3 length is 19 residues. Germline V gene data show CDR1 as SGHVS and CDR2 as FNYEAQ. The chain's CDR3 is CASSLRGAASGGSSYEQYF. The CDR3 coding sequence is TGTGCCAGCAGCTTAAGGGGAGCGGCTAGCGGGGGGAGCTCCTACGAGCAGTACTTC.

The CDR3 nucleotides are TGTGCCAGCAGCTTTTTGGACAGGTCGAACACTGAAGCTTTCTTT. Translated: CASSFLDRSNTEAFF. The chain has TRBV5-4 and TRBJ1-1; 7 bases align to TRBD1. Germline lookup yields CDR1 SGHNT and CDR2 YYREEE (reference sequence). The CDR3 totals 15 residues. V lost 2 bases and J lost 1; bases outside the gene matches: 5.

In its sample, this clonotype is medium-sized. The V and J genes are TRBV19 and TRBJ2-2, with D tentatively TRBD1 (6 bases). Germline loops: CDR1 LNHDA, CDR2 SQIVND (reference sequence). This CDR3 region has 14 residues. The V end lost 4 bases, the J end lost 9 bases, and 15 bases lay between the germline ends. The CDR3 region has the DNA TGTGCCAGTAGTAAAATACAGGGACCCAGGGAGCTGTTTTTT. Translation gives CASSKIQGPRELFF.

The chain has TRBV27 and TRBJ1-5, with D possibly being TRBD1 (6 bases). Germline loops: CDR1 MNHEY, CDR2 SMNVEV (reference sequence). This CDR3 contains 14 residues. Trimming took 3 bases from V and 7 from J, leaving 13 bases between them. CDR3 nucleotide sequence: TGTGCCAGCAGTTTCACAGGGAGCTCGCAGCCCCAGCATTTT. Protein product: CASSFTGSSQPQHF.

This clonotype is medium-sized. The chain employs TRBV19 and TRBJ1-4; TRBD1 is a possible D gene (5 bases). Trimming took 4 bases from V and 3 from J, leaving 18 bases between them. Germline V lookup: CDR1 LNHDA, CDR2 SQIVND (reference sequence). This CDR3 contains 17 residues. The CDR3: CASSTLRSRAANEKLFF. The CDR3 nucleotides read TGTGCCAGTAGTACTCTACGGAGCAGGGCGGCTAATGAAAAACTGTTTTTT. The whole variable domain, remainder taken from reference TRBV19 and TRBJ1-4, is DGGITQSPKYLFRKEGQNVTLSCEQNLNHDAMYWYRQDPGQGLRLIYYSQIVNDFQKGDIAEGYSVSREKKESFPLTVTSAQKNPTAFYLCASSTLRSRAANEKLFFGSGTQLSVL.

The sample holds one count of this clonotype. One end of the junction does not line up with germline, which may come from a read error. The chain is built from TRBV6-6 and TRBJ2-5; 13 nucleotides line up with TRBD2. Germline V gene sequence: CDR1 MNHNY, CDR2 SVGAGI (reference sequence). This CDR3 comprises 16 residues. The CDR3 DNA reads TGTGCCATCAGTACGACTAGCGGGGGGAACCAAGAGACCCAGTACTTC. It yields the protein CAISTTSGGNQETQYF.

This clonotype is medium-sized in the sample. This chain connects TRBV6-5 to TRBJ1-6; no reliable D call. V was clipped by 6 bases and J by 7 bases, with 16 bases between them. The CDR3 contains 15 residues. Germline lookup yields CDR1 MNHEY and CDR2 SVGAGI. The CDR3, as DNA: TGTGCCAGCAGCCGTTTCGTTAGCGGGAATTCACCCCTCCACTTT. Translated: CASSRFVSGNSPLHF.

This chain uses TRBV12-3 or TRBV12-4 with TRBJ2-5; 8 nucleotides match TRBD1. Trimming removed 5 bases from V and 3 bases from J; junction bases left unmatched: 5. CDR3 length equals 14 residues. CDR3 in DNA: TGTGCCAGCAGTCTTGACAGGGGCGAAGAGACCCAGTACTTC. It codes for CASSLDRGEETQYF.

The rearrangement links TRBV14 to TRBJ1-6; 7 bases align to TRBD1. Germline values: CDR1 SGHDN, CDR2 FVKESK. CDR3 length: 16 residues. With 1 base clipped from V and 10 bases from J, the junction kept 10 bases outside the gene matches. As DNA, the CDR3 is TGTGCCAGCAGCCAAGGACAGGGCGGACGGTGGTCACCCCTCCACTTT. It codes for CASSQGQGGRWSPLHF. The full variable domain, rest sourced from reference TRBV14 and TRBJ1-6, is EAGVTQFPSHSVIEKGQTVTLRCDPISGHDNLYWYRRVMGKEIKFLLHFVKESKQDESGMPNNRFLAERTGGTYSTLKVQPAELEDSGVYFCASSQGQGGRWSPLHFGNGTRLTVT.